The 27 T cell receptor beta chains presented below share a single source sample, sequenced in a study of T cells in localized non-small cell lung cancer. The data were produced by immunoSEQ multiplex PCR, yet TCRdb's version contains in-frame clones alone and is incomplete. The sample records tens of thousands of clones, 80% to 95% being singletons. This specimen was peripheral blood, taken before any cancer treatment. These receptor sequences come from a man aged 40 to 70 with stage I lung adenocarcinoma.

The V and J genes are TRBV2 and TRBJ2-2; 12 nucleotides line up with TRBD2. The CDR3 loop spans 17 amino acids. Looked up from germline, CDR1 is SNHLY and CDR2 is FYNNEI. V lost 5 bases, J lost 5 bases, and 9 bases stayed unmatched. The CDR3 nucleotides read TGTGCCAGCAGTACCCAAAGGACTAGCGGGACTACCGGGGAGCTGTTTTTT. Translation gives CASSTQRTSGTTGELFF.

The chain uses TRBV13 and TRBJ2-5; no definite D call. V lost 0 bases and J 5 bases, leaving 4 bases between the germline ends. The CDR3 is 12 residues long. The germline gives CDR1 PRHDT, CDR2 FYEKMQ (reference sequence). Written as DNA, the CDR3 is TGTGCCAGCAGCTTAGGGGTGGAGACCCAGTACTTC. Translated, it gives CASSLGVETQYF. Looking up the rest from reference TRBV13 and TRBJ2-5 gives the full variable domain: AAGVIQSPRHLIKEKRETATLKCYPIPRHDTVYWYQQGPGQDPQFLISFYEKMQSDKGSIPDRFSAQQFSDYHSELNMSSLELGDSALYFCASSLGVETQYFGPGTRLLVL.

This clone is a singleton in its sample. The rearrangement links TRBV19 to TRBJ1-1, with D unclear. V lost 1 base to trimming and J lost 5 bases, with 8 bases between them. The CDR3 consists of 13 residues. The germline gives CDR1 LNHDA, CDR2 SQIVND (reference sequence). This CDR3 reads CASSIGWQTEAFF. The CDR3 bases are TGTGCCAGTAGTATAGGTTGGCAGACTGAAGCTTTCTTT.

As DNA, the CDR3 is TGTGCTAGTGGTTTCCGGGAGGATACGCAGTATTTT. Amino acid sequence: CASGFREDTQYF. This chain uses TRBV12-5 with TRBJ2-3, with D possibly being TRBD2 (6 bases). The CDR3 length is 12 residues. The V gene lost 3 bases and the J gene lost 6 bases, with 7 bases spanning the gap. The germline gives CDR1 LGHNT, CDR2 FRNRAP.

The rearrangement joins TRBV7-8 to TRBJ1-1; possibly TRBD1 for D (6 bases). The germline V gene has CDR1 SGHVS and CDR2 FQNEAQ. V was cut by 5 bases and J by 1 base, with 17 bases left in between. The CDR3 consists of 16 residues. In nucleotides, the CDR3 is TGTGCCAGCAGCACCCCGTGGGACAAAGAGAACACTGAAGCTTTCTTT. It translates to CASSTPWDKENTEAFF.

This rearrangement joins TRBV7-9 to TRBJ2-3; 9 bases align to TRBD2. V lost 4 bases and J lost 2; bases outside the gene matches: 7. Germline CDR1 reads SEHNR; CDR2 reads FQNEAQ (reference sequence). This CDR3 spans 16 amino acids. CDR3 residues: CASSSRTSAYTDTQYF. Written as DNA, the CDR3 is TGTGCCAGCAGCTCAAGGACTAGCGCTTACACAGATACGCAGTATTTT.

The V call is TRBV6-6, the J call TRBJ2-7, with D perhaps TRBD2 (6 bases). The germline V and J ends were trimmed by 5 bases and 6 bases, with 17 bases remaining between them. Germline CDR1 MNHNY, CDR2 SVGAGI (reference sequence). The CDR3 consists of 14 residues. CDR3 in amino acids: CASSPAPRRGEQYF. CDR3 nucleotide sequence: TGTGCCAGCAGTCCTGCACCGCGGCGGGGCGAGCAGTACTTC.

The J gene is TRBJ1-1, the V gene TRBV6-1, with D maybe TRBD1 (6 bases). The CDR3 has 14 residues. Germline assignment: CDR1 MNHNS and CDR2 SASEGT. The V gene lost 4 bases and the J gene lost 1 base, with 10 bases spanning the gap. CDR3 sequence (DNA): TGTGCCAGCAGTGCCGGACAGCCGAACACTGAAGCTTTCTTT. Translated: CASSAGQPNTEAFF.

This chain joins TRBV7-2 and TRBJ2-2, with D maybe TRBD1 (6 bases). Germline V CDR1 and CDR2: SGHTA, FQGNSA. The V and J ends lost 6 bases and 6 bases respectively, with 14 bases between them. The CDR3 loop spans 14 amino acids. DNA for the CDR3: TGTGCCAGCAGACCACAGGGAACCCCCGGGGAGCTGTTTTTT. This gives the protein CASRPQGTPGELFF. The complete variable domain, with remaining parts taken from reference TRBV7-2 and TRBJ2-2, reads GAGVSQSPSNKVTEKGKDVELRCDPISGHTALYWYRQSLGQGLEFLIYFQGNSAPDKSGLPSDRFSAERTGGSVSTLTIQRTQQEDSAVYLCASRPQGTPGELFFGEGSRLTVL.

A remark on this clone: This CDR3 is also generated by other DNA sequences in the sample. This rearrangement joins TRBV19 to TRBJ2-1, with 9 bases that match TRBD1. V lost 3 bases to trimming and J lost 5 bases; unmatched junction nucleotides: 5. The CDR3 totals 15 residues. In germline, CDR1 is LNHDA, CDR2 SQIVND (reference sequence). The CDR3 here is CASSIRGTGNNEQFF. The CDR3 bases are TGTGCCAGTAGTATCCGCGGGACAGGGAACAATGAGCAGTTCTTC.

The J gene is TRBJ2-2, the V gene TRBV10-3, with D hard to call. The CDR3 runs to 15 residues. The germline CDR1 and CDR2 sequences are ENHRY and SYGVKD. V was trimmed by 0 bases and J by 12 bases, leaving 17 bases between them. The CDR3 DNA reads TGTGCCATCAGTGAGTCGTCAAGACAAGCTCGGCAGCTGTTTTTT. It specifies CAISESSRQARQLFF.

V usage is TRBV25-1 and J usage is TRBJ2-5; D remains ambiguous. CDR1 and CDR2 from the germline V gene are MGHDK and SYGVNS. This CDR3 contains 12 residues. The V and J ends lost 4 bases and 4 bases respectively, with 7 bases between them. The CDR3 loop reads CASSGGRETQYF. The DNA of the CDR3 is TGTGCCAGCAGTGGGGGAAGAGAGACCCAGTACTTC.

The rearrangement links TRBV5-1 to TRBJ1-4; TRBD1 is a possible D gene (6 bases). The CDR3 extends over 14 amino acids. The germline V and J ends were trimmed by 2 bases and 2 bases, with 7 bases remaining between them. The germline CDR1 and CDR2 sequences are SGHRS and YFSETQ. The CDR3 bases are TGCGCCAGCAGCTTTGGACAGACTAATGAAAAACTGTTTTTT. Translation gives CASSFGQTNEKLFF.

V is TRBV4-1 and J is TRBJ1-5; possible D gene TRBD1, 6 bases. Looked up from germline, CDR1 is MGHRA and CDR2 is YSYEKL. Trimming removed 0 bases from V and 4 bases from J, with 16 bases in between. The CDR3 covers 17 residues. The CDR3 DNA reads as TGCGCCAGCAGCCAAGATCCGGGAGGGACAAGGAATCAGCCCCAGCATTTT. The encoded protein is CASSQDPGGTRNQPQHF.

The CDR3 DNA reads TGCGCCAGCAGCTCTGTTGGAACGGGGACTAGCGGGGGAAGCTCCTACAATGAGCAGTTCTTC. This encodes CASSSVGTGTSGGSSYNEQFF. The chain employs TRBV5-1 and TRBJ2-1, with TRBD2 matching 14 bases. This CDR3 is 21 amino acids long. The germline CDR1 and CDR2 sequences are SGHRS and YFSETQ. Trimming cost V 3 bases and J 0 bases; bases outside gene matches: 14.

The genes are TRBV2 and TRBJ2-7, with D unclear. The CDR3 length is 14 residues. Per germline, CDR1 SNHLY and CDR2 FYNNEI. V shed 3 bases and J shed 0 bases, with 9 bases lying between them. The CDR3 DNA sequence: TGTGCCAGCAGTGACTTTCTTGGCTCCTACGAGCAGTACTTC. It encodes CASSDFLGSYEQYF.

The J gene is TRBJ2-7, the V gene TRBV7-9, with D tentatively TRBD2 (7 bases). This CDR3 spans 12 amino acids. Trimming cost V 4 bases and J 12 bases, with 16 bases left between them. CDR1 SEHNR and CDR2 FQNEAQ come from the germline V gene (reference sequence). The CDR3 DNA is TGTGCCAGCAGCTCAGGGGAGGGGAGTCGGTACTTC. It encodes CASSSGEGSRYF.

This clone came up a few times. The rearrangement uses TRBV6-5 and TRBJ2-5; 9 bases are shared with TRBD1. J was trimmed by 4 bases and V by 9 bases; bases with no gene match: 9. This CDR3 is built from 14 residues. CDR1 and CDR2 from the germline V gene are MNHEY and SVGAGI. CDR3: CASSNRGLGETQYF. The CDR3 DNA reads as TGTGCCAGTTCAAACAGGGGGCTGGGAGAGACCCAGTACTTC.

In this sample, this clone turned up once. The chain combines TRBV13 with TRBJ2-1; no clear D gene. Germline V lookup: CDR1 PRHDT, CDR2 FYEKMQ (reference sequence). This CDR3 has 13 residues. Trimming cost V 1 base and J 6 bases, with 7 bases left between them. The CDR3 spells CASSLAGANEQFF. The CDR3 nucleotides are TGTGCCAGCAGCTTAGCAGGAGCCAATGAGCAGTTCTTC.

This chain uses TRBV28 with TRBJ2-1, with TRBD1 identical over 7 bases. Germline-derived CDR1 and CDR2 are MDHEN and SYDVKM. The trim removed 2 bases at V and 0 bases at J, leaving 4 bases unmatched. The CDR3 runs 16 residues. The CDR3 DNA sequence: TGTGCCAGCAGTTTACAGGGACAGAGCTCCTACAATGAGCAGTTCTTC. This codes for CASSLQGQSSYNEQFF. Full variable domain (remainder filled in from reference TRBV28 and TRBJ2-1): DVKVTQSSRYLVKRTGEKVFLECVQDMDHENMFWYRQDPGLGLRLIYFSYDVKMKEKGDIPEGYSVSREKKERFSLILESASTNQTSMYLCASSLQGQSSYNEQFFGPGTRLTVL.

The chain uses TRBV30 and TRBJ2-7, with TRBD2 identical over 8 bases. The CDR3 is 13 amino acids. The trim removed 1 base at V and 3 bases at J, leaving 2 bases unmatched. Germline V gene lookup returns CDR1 GTSNPN and CDR2 SVGIG (reference sequence). This chain's CDR3 is CAWSAAGGYEQYF. The CDR3 DNA reads as TGTGCCTGGAGTGCGGCGGGGGGCTACGAGCAGTACTTC.

DNA of the CDR3: TGTGCCAGCAGTTACGCCAAGGGCTACACTGAAGCTTTCTTT. This encodes CASSYAKGYTEAFF. The J gene is TRBJ1-1, the V gene TRBV6-6, with D unresolved. Germline V CDR1 and CDR2: MNHNY, SVGAGI (reference sequence). The CDR3 sequence is 14 residues long. Between the trimmed V and J ends, which lost 2 bases and 3 bases, there was a span of 10 bases.

The genes are TRBV19 and TRBJ2-7; D uncertain. CDR3 length: 13 amino acids. The germline CDR1 and CDR2 sequences are LNHDA and SQIVND (reference sequence). V was shortened by 6 bases and J by 6 bases, with 15 bases between the two germline ends. DNA for the CDR3: TGTGCCAGTAGCCTTGGTTGGCGATCCGAGCAGTACTTC. Translation: CASSLGWRSEQYF.

This clone was found once. The V call is TRBV11-2, the J call TRBJ1-1; no clear D gene. V was clipped by 4 bases and J by 11 bases, with 20 bases between them. Germline CDR1 reads SGHAT; CDR2 reads FQNNGV. This CDR3 is 14 amino acids long. CDR3 loop: CASSSIRDGQWAFF. CDR3 DNA sequence: TGTGCCAGCAGCTCGATACGGGATGGCCAGTGGGCTTTCTTT.

The rearrangement joins TRBV6-1 to TRBJ1-2, with D maybe TRBD1 (5 bases). V lost 5 bases, J lost 1 base, and 8 bases lay in between. The CDR3 runs to 13 residues. Germline values: CDR1 MNHNS, CDR2 SASEGT. The CDR3 is CASSQTVNYGYTF. For the CDR3, the DNA is TGTGCCAGCAGTCAGACAGTTAACTATGGCTACACCTTC.

The chain uses TRBV19 and TRBJ2-3; the D is unclear. The CDR3 contains 12 residues. Looked up from germline, CDR1 is LNHDA and CDR2 is SQIVND (reference sequence). Trimming shortened V by 5 bases and J by 8 bases, and 11 bases separated the two germline ends. CDR3 bases: TGTGCCAGTAGTTCCGAGCCCCCTACGCAGTATTTT. This translates into CASSSEPPTQYF.

This chain links TRBV19 with TRBJ1-4, with D perhaps TRBD1 (6 bases). This CDR3 is built from 15 residues. Germline V gives CDR1 LNHDA, CDR2 SQIVND (reference sequence). V lost 6 bases and J lost 8, with 19 bases in between. The CDR3 here is CASRSRGGRGEKLFF. The CDR3 region has the DNA TGTGCCAGTAGATCCCGAGGGGGGCGCGGAGAAAAACTGTTTTTT.